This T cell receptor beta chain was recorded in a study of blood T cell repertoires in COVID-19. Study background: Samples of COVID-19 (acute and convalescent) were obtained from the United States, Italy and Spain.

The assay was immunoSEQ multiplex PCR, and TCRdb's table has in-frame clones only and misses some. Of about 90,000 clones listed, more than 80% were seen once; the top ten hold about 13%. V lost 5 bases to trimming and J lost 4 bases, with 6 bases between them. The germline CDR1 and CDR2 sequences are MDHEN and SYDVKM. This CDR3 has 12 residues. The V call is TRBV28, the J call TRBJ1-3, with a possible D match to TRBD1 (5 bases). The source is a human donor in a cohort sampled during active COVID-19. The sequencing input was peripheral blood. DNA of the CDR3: TGTGCCAGCAGTAGACAGGGAAACACCATATATTTT. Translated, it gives CASSRQGNTIYF.